This note documents a single TCR beta chain sequence. This entry is derived from a study of cytomegalovirus exposure and HLA in healthy donors. Study in general: Genetic ancestry analysis placed under 90% of the 400 or so donors that were genotyped in the Caucasian-associated cluster.

PCR was performed using 60 Vbeta and 13 Jbeta primers. Measured with immunoSEQ multiplex PCR; TCRdb has only the in-frame clones, and not every one. The sample carries approximately 150,000 clones, about four fifths recorded once. Germline CDR1 MNHEY, CDR2 SMNVEV (reference sequence). V lost 5 bases to trimming and J lost 0 bases; unmatched junction nucleotides: 7. The CDR3 is 15 residues long. The receptor comes from a young man in good health and CMV-seropositive. The rearrangement uses TRBV27 and TRBJ2-7, with TRBD1 matching 7 bases. The specimen was PBMCs. CDR3 sequence (DNA): TGTGCCAGCAGTACGACCGGGACAGTCTCCTACGAGCAGTACTTC. Its protein is CASSTTGTVSYEQYF.